Following are 16 T cell receptor beta chains from one sample sequenced in a study of T cell responses to AZD1222 COVID-19 vaccine. Assay: immunoSEQ multiplex PCR; the TCRdb copy retains only in-frame clones and omits some. The sample lists 150,000 to 200,000 clones; approximately 94% were seen once. The sample here was peripheral blood, taken on day 0 of AZD1222 vaccination. These receptors were collected from an adult in good health.

This rearrangement joins TRBV9 to TRBJ1-6, with D unresolved. This CDR3 is 16 amino acids long. V was clipped by 4 bases and J by 5 bases, with 16 bases between them. Germline CDR1 reads SGDLS; CDR2 reads YYNGEE. The CDR3 sequence: CASSTNMGSDNSPLHF. The CDR3 region has the DNA TGTGCCAGCAGCACTAACATGGGCAGCGATAATTCACCCCTCCACTTT.

The chain joins TRBV2 to TRBJ2-3; 7 nucleotides line up with TRBD2. With 10 bases clipped from V and 1 base from J, the junction kept 11 bases outside the gene matches. CDR1 and CDR2 (germline): SNHLY, FYNNEI. The CDR3 is made up of 15 amino acids. The CDR3 loop reads CATSEAGVGTDTQYF. The CDR3 bases are TGTGCCACGTCCGAGGCGGGAGTAGGCACAGATACGCAGTATTTT.

The chain combines TRBV5-8 with TRBJ2-7; TRBD2 is a possible D gene (6 bases). CDR1 is SGHTS, CDR2 YDEGEE, per germline. CDR3 length: 12 residues. Deletions cut 6 bases from V and 0 bases from J, with 7 bases between. Here the CDR3 reads CASKRVSYEQYF. The CDR3 nucleotides read TGTGCCAGCAAGCGGGTCTCCTACGAGCAGTACTTC.

This chain connects TRBV7-3 to TRBJ2-1, with 7 bases fitting TRBD1. CDR3 length: 14 residues. V was pared by 5 bases and J by 4 bases, with 5 bases of the junction left unmatched. The germline CDR1 and CDR2 sequences are SGHTA and FQGTGA. DNA of the CDR3: TGTGCCAGCAGCCCGACGGGACAGTACAATGAGCAGTTCTTC. The encoded protein is CASSPTGQYNEQFF.

This sequence joins TRBV24-1 and TRBJ2-1, with D maybe TRBD2 (7 bases). Germline assignment: CDR1 KGHDR and CDR2 SFDVKD. The V end was cut by 9 bases, the J end by 9 bases, with 20 bases between. This CDR3 is 14 amino acids long. CDR3 residues: CATPLQGGDGEQFF. The CDR3 region has the DNA TGTGCCACCCCACTACAAGGGGGGGACGGTGAGCAGTTCTTC.

The chain employs TRBV19 and TRBJ1-2; D is undetermined. CDR3 length equals 11 residues. The V gene lost 7 bases and the J gene lost 4 bases, with 7 bases spanning the gap. The germline V gene has CDR1 LNHDA and CDR2 SQIVND (reference sequence). The CDR3 reads CASTLGYGYTF. For the CDR3, the DNA is TGTGCCAGTACACTCGGCTATGGCTACACCTTC.

The chain joins TRBV28 to TRBJ1-6; D remains unclear. Germline V CDR1 and CDR2: MDHEN, SYDVKM. V shed 4 bases and J shed 3 bases, with 13 bases lying between them. CDR3 length: 16 residues. The CDR3 region is CASSSGGSLYNSPLHF. CDR3 bases: TGTGCCAGCAGTTCCGGCGGCAGCCTCTATAATTCACCCCTCCACTTT.

The chain recombines TRBV5-6 with TRBJ1-3, with D uncertain. Trimming took off 2 bases at V and 4 bases at J, with 4 bases between the two ends. The germline gives CDR1 SGHDT, CDR2 YYEEEE. This CDR3 is built from 12 residues. The CDR3 reads CASSLKGNTIYF. DNA of the CDR3: TGTGCCAGCAGCTTAAAAGGAAACACCATATATTTT.

This clone was recorded only once. The chain carries TRBV19 and TRBJ2-3; TRBD2 matches at 10 bases. With 0 bases clipped from V and 0 bases from J, the junction kept 3 bases outside the gene matches. CDR1 and CDR2 from the germline V gene are LNHDA and SQIVND (reference sequence). CDR3 length: 17 amino acids. The CDR3 coding sequence is TGTGCCAGTAGTATAGATTGGACTAGCGGAAGCACAGATACGCAGTATTTT. Translation: CASSIDWTSGSTDTQYF.

The gene calls are TRBV2 and TRBJ2-2; TRBD2 matches 7 bases. The V segment lost 6 bases and the J segment 5 bases; nucleotides outside the gene matches: 9. Germline V gene data show CDR1 as SNHLY and CDR2 as FYNNEI. The CDR3 covers 15 residues. The CDR3 here is CASSHSGNRTGELFF. The CDR3, as DNA: TGTGCCAGCAGCCACAGCGGGAATCGAACCGGGGAGCTGTTTTTT.

This sequence joins TRBV2 and TRBJ2-7, with a tentative D call TRBD2 (5 bases). The V end lost 7 bases, the J end lost 6 bases, and 22 bases lay between the germline ends. Germline values: CDR1 SNHLY, CDR2 FYNNEI. There are 15 residues in the CDR3. Here the CDR3 reads CASTPLVRAGSEQYF. The CDR3 region has the DNA TGTGCCAGCACCCCCCTAGTGCGGGCCGGCAGCGAGCAGTACTTC. The whole variable domain, filled in from reference TRBV2 and TRBJ2-7, reads EPEVTQTPSHQVTQMGQEVILRCVPISNHLYFYWYRQILGQKVEFLVSFYNNEISEKSEIFDDQFSVERPDGSNFTLKIRSTKLEDSAMYFCASTPLVRAGSEQYFGPGTRLTVT.

The CDR3 nucleotides read TGTGCCAGCAGCTCACAAGCGGGAACGAACACCGGGGAGCTGTTTTTT. As protein: CASSSQAGTNTGELFF. The rearrangement uses TRBV7-6 and TRBJ2-2, with TRBD2 matching over 7 bases. The CDR3 consists of 16 residues. Germline CDR1 is SGHVS and CDR2 is FNYEAQ. V shed 4 bases, J shed 0 bases, and the junction held 5 bases outside the gene matches.

The chain joins TRBV15 to TRBJ1-4; no clear D gene. Trimming removed 1 base at V and 8 bases at J, with 14 bases between. Looked up from germline, CDR1 is LNHNV and CDR2 is YYDKDF (reference sequence). The CDR3 has 15 amino acids. The CDR3 reads CATSRVSLGSEKLFF. CDR3 nucleotides: TGTGCCACCAGCAGAGTTTCCCTTGGGTCCGAAAAACTGTTTTTT.

The chain links TRBV28 to TRBJ1-6, with D possibly matching TRBD1 (5 bases). Trimming pared 6 bases from V and 8 bases from J, leaving 20 bases between. There are 16 residues in the CDR3. The V gene's germline CDR1 is MDHEN and CDR2 SYDVKM. The CDR3 bases are TGTGCCAGCAGCCACTATTCGACAGAGCTCTATTCACCCCTCCACTTT. It yields the protein CASSHYSTELYSPLHF.

This clone was seen a few times. The V gene is TRBV27, the J gene TRBJ2-7; a possible D gene is TRBD2 (6 bases). Germline loops: CDR1 MNHEY, CDR2 SMNVEV (reference sequence). This CDR3 comprises 14 residues. Trimming stripped 10 bases from V and 6 bases from J, with 22 bases between. CDR3 protein: CAIKSTSFGREQYF. Here the CDR3 DNA reads TGTGCCATCAAAAGTACTAGCTTCGGTCGCGAGCAGTACTTC.

This clone came up once. This chain connects TRBV19 to TRBJ2-2, with D possibly being TRBD2 (5 bases). The CDR3 sequence is 15 residues long. Germline V CDR1 and CDR2: LNHDA, SQIVND (reference sequence). The V gene lost 9 bases and the J gene lost 4 bases, with 18 bases spanning the gap. In DNA form, the CDR3 reads TGTGCCAGCCGAGGGCGGGTTACGTCCACCGGGGAGCTGTTTTTT. Its translation is CASRGRVTSTGELFF.